These T cell receptor beta chains were read from a single sample in a study of T cell repertoires in cytomegalovirus infection. Antigens for these TCRs are unknown. TCRdb re-called the reads through MiXCR, storing one row per CDR3 protein. Of under 90,000 distinct CDR3 sequences in the sample, around half were seen once. The specimen was CD8+ T cells from cultured PBMCs, collected from culture after CMV antigen stimulation. The origin of the receptors is a human donor in good health (CMV status not recorded). Some clones in this sample may be carry-over from other donors' samples. CDR3s include the opening cysteine and the closing phenylalanine or tryptophan. The order of the fields is clone size, J gene, V gene, D gene, CDR3 DNA, CDR3 protein. The D gene is left open where the match is weak. Clone size, where shown, is once, few, many, or a class for clones that have expanded.

clone size: -; J gene: TRBJ1-1; V gene: TRBV6-2/TRBV6-3; D gene: -; CDR3 DNA: TGTGCCAGCATACCCGGACGGTTGAACACTGAAGCTTTCTTT; CDR3 protein: CASIPGRLNTEAFF
clone size: few; J gene: TRBJ2-5; V gene: TRBV7-9; D gene: -; CDR3 DNA: TGTGCCAGCAGCTTAAAGCAGTACTACCAAGAGACCCAGTACTTC; CDR3 protein: CASSLKQYYQETQYF
clone size: -; J gene: TRBJ1-2; V gene: TRBV5-1; D gene: -; CDR3 DNA: TGCGCCAGCAGCTCGACAGCGGGGGATGGCTACACCTTC; CDR3 protein: CASSSTAGDGYTF
clone size: -; J gene: TRBJ2-1; V gene: TRBV20-1; D gene: TRBD2; CDR3 DNA: TGCAGTGCTTCGGGACTAGCGGGAGAAAGTAATGAGCAGTTCTTC; CDR3 protein: CSASGLAGESNEQFF
clone size: -; J gene: TRBJ2-7; V gene: TRBV19; D gene: TRBD2; CDR3 DNA: TGTGCCAGTACCCCAGGCGGGACTAGCGGGAGTTACGAGCAGTACTTC; CDR3 protein: CASTPGGTSGSYEQYF
clone size: -; J gene: TRBJ2-2; V gene: TRBV11-2; D gene: -; CDR3 DNA: TGTGCCAGCAGCTTGAGTATGACAGAAGGGGGTACCGGGGAGCTGTTTTTT; CDR3 protein: CASSLSMTEGGTGELFF
clone size: once; J gene: TRBJ2-3; V gene: TRBV20-1; D gene: TRBD1; CDR3 DNA: TGCAGTGCTAGGACAGGGGCCAACACAGATACGCAGTATTTT; CDR3 protein: CSARTGANTDTQYF
clone size: few; J gene: TRBJ1-6; V gene: TRBV7-4; D gene: TRBD1; CDR3 DNA: TGTGCCAGCAGCTTAGGGTGGGACAGGGGACGTCCCCTCCACTTT; CDR3 protein: CASSLGWDRGRPLHF
clone size: few; J gene: TRBJ2-7; V gene: TRBV7-8; D gene: TRBD1; CDR3 DNA: TGTGCCAGCAGCCGCCGAGGGGGCAAACCGGTCGAGCAGTACTTC; CDR3 protein: CASSRRGGKPVEQYF
clone size: -; J gene: TRBJ1-2; V gene: TRBV5-1; D gene: TRBD1; CDR3 DNA: TGCGCCAGCACCTACCACGAGGGACAGGGGGCTGGCTACACCTTC; CDR3 protein: CASTYHEGQGAGYTF
clone size: few; J gene: TRBJ1-1; V gene: TRBV7-9; D gene: TRBD1; CDR3 DNA: TGTGCCAGCAGCCCAGGGACAGGGGACTGGTGGACTGAAGCTTTCTTT; CDR3 protein: CASSPGTGDWWTEAFF
clone size: -; J gene: TRBJ1-2; V gene: TRBV5-1; D gene: -; CDR3 DNA: TGCGCCAGCAGCCTAGGACAGCTCAACTATGGCTACACCTTC; CDR3 protein: CASSLGQLNYGYTF
clone size: -; J gene: TRBJ1-1; V gene: TRBV3-1; D gene: -; CDR3 DNA: TGTGCCAGCAGCCAAGAGCTGGGATTAAACACTGAAGCTTTCTTT; CDR3 protein: CASSQELGLNTEAFF
clone size: -; J gene: TRBJ2-1; V gene: TRBV28; D gene: TRBD1; CDR3 DNA: TGTGCCAGAAGTTTCGGGACAGGCCGGCAGTTATTC; CDR3 protein: CARSFGTGRQLF
clone size: -; J gene: TRBJ2-7; V gene: TRBV19; D gene: -; CDR3 DNA: TGTGCCAGTAGTATCGCGGTAGCGGCCCTCGAGCAGTACTTC; CDR3 protein: CASSIAVAALEQYF
clone size: -; J gene: TRBJ1-1; V gene: TRBV5-8; D gene: -; CDR3 DNA: TGTGCCAGCGTTAATACCCTGAACACTGAAGCTTTCTTT; CDR3 protein: CASVNTLNTEAFF
clone size: few; J gene: TRBJ1-5; V gene: TRBV27; D gene: -; CDR3 DNA: TGTGCCAGCCGAACGGATAGCAATCAGCCCCAGCATTTT; CDR3 protein: CASRTDSNQPQHF
clone size: -; J gene: TRBJ2-2; V gene: TRBV6-5; D gene: -; CDR3 DNA: TGTGCCAGCAGTTACTCGAATGGGCCCGGGGAGCTGTTTTTT; CDR3 protein: CASSYSNGPGELFF
clone size: -; J gene: TRBJ2-1; V gene: TRBV27; D gene: -; CDR3 DNA: TGTGCCAGCAGGGAAGCGCTTTCCTACAATGAGCAGTTCTTC; CDR3 protein: CASREALSYNEQFF
clone size: -; J gene: TRBJ2-1; V gene: TRBV20-1; D gene: -; CDR3 DNA: TGCAGTGCTAGATTCAGTCTAAGACCGGATGAGCAGTTCTTC; CDR3 protein: CSARFSLRPDEQFF
clone size: few; J gene: TRBJ2-2; V gene: TRBV27; D gene: -; CDR3 DNA: TGTGCCAGCAGTCCTAACACCGGGGAGCTGTTTTTT; CDR3 protein: CASSPNTGELFF
clone size: -; J gene: TRBJ1-4; V gene: TRBV23-1; D gene: -; CDR3 DNA: TGCGCCAGCAGTCAATGGTTCTTGGGGGAAAAACTGTTTTTT; CDR3 protein: CASSQWFLGEKLFF
clone size: few; J gene: TRBJ2-3; V gene: TRBV28; D gene: -; CDR3 DNA: TGTGCCAGCAGTATAAGGGGCCATACGCAGTATTTT; CDR3 protein: CASSIRGHTQYF
clone size: -; J gene: TRBJ2-6; V gene: TRBV7-3; D gene: -; CDR3 DNA: TGTGCCAGCAGCCCCCGGGACTCCAGCTCTGGGGCCAACATCCTGACTTTC; CDR3 protein: CASSPRDSSSGANILTF
clone size: few; J gene: TRBJ2-1; V gene: TRBV10-3; D gene: -; CDR3 DNA: TGTGCCATCACCCCGGGGAGCTCCTACAATGAGCAGTTCTTC; CDR3 protein: CAITPGSSYNEQFF
clone size: -; J gene: TRBJ1-5; V gene: TRBV28; D gene: TRBD1; CDR3 DNA: TGTGCCAGCAGTCTCCGGACAGGGTCCCTTCGCAATCAGCCCCAGCATTTT; CDR3 protein: CASSLRTGSLRNQPQHF
clone size: -; J gene: TRBJ1-5; V gene: TRBV10-3; D gene: -; CDR3 DNA: TGTGCCATCAGTGAGTCACCGGTTTGGAATCAGCCCCAGCATTTT; CDR3 protein: CAISESPVWNQPQHF
clone size: -; J gene: TRBJ1-1; V gene: TRBV6-6; D gene: -; CDR3 DNA: TGTGCCAGCAGATCCGGGACATGGTGGACTGAAGCTTTCTTT; CDR3 protein: CASRSGTWWTEAFF